This TCR beta chain was sequenced for a study of blood T cell repertoires in COVID-19. Study context: There were acute and convalescent COVID-19 samples, and they came from the United States, Italy and Spain. The analysed material was cDNA or gDNA that came from T cells, B-cell-depleted T cells, or PBMCs.

Authors' methods: It was from reference gene primer amplification that nucleated cell counts were estimated. Generated by immunoSEQ multiplex PCR, the TCRdb table keeps only in-frame clones and is missing some. The D gene and trimming were derived from the DNA, and the V and J assignments and clone size from that table. The repertoire holds more than 150,000 clones, with around 87% as singletons. With 1 base removed from V and 10 bases from J, the gap between germline ends came to 17 bases. CDR1 and CDR2 (germline): LGHDT, YNNKEL (reference sequence). The CDR3 spans 16 residues. The sequenced sample was peripheral blood. The receptor comes from a man aged 40-49 years with active or convalescent COVID-19. The chain has TRBV3-1 (or the pseudogene TRBV3-2) and TRBJ1-6; D is unresolved. The CDR3 DNA reads TGTGCCAGCAGCCAAGGACCCACATCTGGGCTATCACCCCTCCACTTT. Translation gives CASSQGPTSGLSPLHF.